The 17 T cell receptor beta chains below come from one sample, sequenced in a study of control samples from healthy donors and cancer patients. Generated by immunoSEQ multiplex PCR, the TCRdb table keeps only in-frame clones and is missing some. The sample has 88,000 or so clones; 94% are singletons. The specimen was blood. The receptors stem from a woman aged 18-35 years in good health.

This chain connects TRBV6-5 to TRBJ1-1; 8 positions match TRBD1. This CDR3 comprises 14 residues. V shed 7 bases, J shed 8 bases, and the junction held 12 bases outside the gene matches. From germline, CDR1 is MNHEY and CDR2 SVGAGI. The CDR3, as DNA: TGTGCCAGCACTAGAAACTTCGGGGACAGGGAAGCTTTCTTT. Its protein product is CASTRNFGDREAFF.

The rearrangement uses TRBV7-8 and TRBJ2-6; D is ambiguous. The length of the CDR3 is 15 residues. V lost 8 bases, J lost 0 bases, and 11 bases lay in between. The germline V gene encodes CDR1 SGHVS and CDR2 FQNEAQ. CDR3 coding DNA: TGTGCCAGCCAGGCAGGACCCTCTGGGGCCAACGTCCTGACTTTC. This translates into CASQAGPSGANVLTF.

The table lists this clone with a count of one. This chain's CDR3 is CSAERGTNTEAFF. CDR3 coding DNA: TGCAGCGCTGAGCGCGGAACGAACACTGAAGCTTTCTTT. The V and J genes are TRBV29-1 and TRBJ1-1; D not certain. The CDR3 loop spans 13 amino acids. V was cut by 7 bases and J by 1 base, with 13 bases left in between. Germline V gene data show CDR1 as SQVTM and CDR2 as ANQGSEA.

The rearrangement joins TRBV11-2 to TRBJ2-1; 8 bases line up with TRBD2. CDR1 and CDR2 from the germline V gene are SGHAT and FQNNGV. This CDR3 region has 16 residues. With V trimmed by 1 base and J by 0 bases, 2 bases remained unmatched. CDR3 sequence: CASSLGTSTSYNEQFF. The CDR3 DNA reads TGTGCCAGCAGCTTAGGGACTAGCACCTCCTACAATGAGCAGTTCTTC.

This clone was detected once. The chain is built from TRBV9 and TRBJ1-1; 8 bases match TRBD1. There are 14 residues in the CDR3. CDR1 is SGDLS, CDR2 YYNGEE, per germline. The V segment lost 0 bases and the J segment 11 bases; nucleotides outside the gene matches: 9. CDR3 sequence reads: CASSVDWIAGGAFF. CDR3 coding DNA: TGTGCCAGCAGCGTAGATTGGATTGCAGGGGGCGCTTTCTTT.

This chain connects TRBV28 to TRBJ2-2; 11 nucleotides line up with TRBD2. Germline CDR1 MDHEN, CDR2 SYDVKM. This CDR3 has 16 residues. The V segment lost 5 bases and the J segment 3 bases; nucleotides outside the gene matches: 5. CDR3 sequence reads: CASSLLAGADTGELFF. The CDR3 bases are TGTGCCAGCAGTCTACTAGCGGGGGCCGACACCGGGGAGCTGTTTTTT. The full variable domain, with the rest looked up from reference TRBV28 and TRBJ2-2, is DVKVTQSSRYLVKRTGEKVFLECVQDMDHENMFWYRQDPGLGLRLIYFSYDVKMKEKGDIPEGYSVSREKKERFSLILESASTNQTSMYLCASSLLAGADTGELFFGEGSRLTVL.

This clone was detected only a few times. The chain combines TRBV2 with TRBJ2-3; D is unclear. The ends were cut back, 2 bases at V and 4 bases at J, with 19 bases in the middle. CDR3 length: 17 amino acids. Per the germline V gene, CDR1 is SNHLY and CDR2 is FYNNEI. CDR3 region: CASSELGIKILADTQYF. In DNA, the CDR3 is TGTGCCAGCAGTGAATTGGGGATAAAAATCCTCGCAGATACGCAGTATTTT.

This chain joins TRBV7-9 and TRBJ2-7; possible D gene TRBD2, 5 bases. Germline assignment: CDR1 SEHNR and CDR2 FQNEAQ (reference sequence). The CDR3 covers 14 residues. Trimming took 5 bases from V and 1 from J, leaving 12 bases between them. The CDR3 spells CASSRLGLSYEQYF. Here the CDR3 DNA reads TGTGCCAGCAGCCGGCTAGGACTTTCCTACGAGCAGTACTTC.

The V call is TRBV15, the J call TRBJ2-3; D may be TRBD1 or TRBD2 (5 bases each). The germline V gene encodes CDR1 LNHNV and CDR2 YYDKDF (reference sequence). V was trimmed by 1 base and J by 9 bases, leaving 20 bases between them. This CDR3 has 16 residues. CDR3 in DNA: TGTGCCACCAGCAGAGTTTCGGGGCTAGGGGCGGAGACGCAGTATTTT. This codes for CATSRVSGLGAETQYF.

J is TRBJ1-1 and V is TRBV9, with 8 bases lining up with TRBD1. V shed 4 bases and J 5 bases; nucleotides not matched to a gene: 13. Germline CDR1 SGDLS, CDR2 YYNGEE. The CDR3 has 16 residues. CDR3 amino acids: CASSPRGQGSWTEAFF. Written as DNA, the CDR3 is TGTGCCAGCAGCCCGAGAGGACAGGGATCGTGGACTGAAGCTTTCTTT. Full variable domain (missing parts from reference TRBV9 and TRBJ1-1): DSGVTQTPKHLITATGQRVTLRCSPRSGDLSVYWYQQSLDQGLQFLIQYYNGEERAKGNILERFSAQQFPDLHSELNLSSLELGDSALYFCASSPRGQGSWTEAFFGQGTRLTVV.

The V and J genes are TRBV28 and TRBJ2-7; D possibly corresponds to TRBD2 (6 bases). The CDR3 covers 16 residues. Germline CDR1 is MDHEN and CDR2 is SYDVKM. Trimming removed 4 bases at V and 4 bases at J, with 20 bases between. The chain's CDR3 is CASSSRGSGSPYEQYF. The DNA for the CDR3 is TGTGCCAGCAGTTCCCGCGGTAGCGGAAGTCCGTACGAGCAGTACTTC.

This sequence joins TRBV4-3 and TRBJ2-4, with D tentatively TRBD1 or TRBD2 (6 bases each). Germline V gene lookup returns CDR1 LGHNA and CDR2 YSLEER. The CDR3 consists of 16 residues. V was cut by 0 bases and J by 9 bases, with 18 bases left in between. Here the CDR3 DNA reads TGCGCCAGCAGCCAAGATGCGGGACAAAAACACGGCATTCAGTACTTC. Translation gives CASSQDAGQKHGIQYF.

Written as DNA, the CDR3 is TGCGCCAGCAGCTTGGACAGGGCTGGCTACACCTTC. This sequence encodes CASSLDRAGYTF. This rearrangement joins TRBV5-1 to TRBJ1-2, with a weak D call TRBD1 (6 bases). Trimming pared 0 bases from V and 7 bases from J, leaving 7 bases between. This CDR3 is built from 12 residues. The germline V gene has CDR1 SGHRS and CDR2 YFSETQ. The full variable domain, rest sourced from reference TRBV5-1 and TRBJ1-2, is KAGVTQTPRYLIKTRGQQVTLSCSPISGHRSVSWYQQTPGQGLQFLFEYFSETQRNKGNFPGRFSGRQFSNSRSEMNVSTLELGDSALYLCASSLDRAGYTFGSGTRLTVV.

The chain joins TRBV27 to TRBJ2-7, with a weak D call TRBD2 (5 bases). Deletions cut 3 bases from V and 3 bases from J, with 27 bases between. CDR3 size: 19 residues. CDR1 and CDR2 from the germline V gene are MNHEY and SMNVEV (reference sequence). The CDR3 coding sequence is TGTGCCAGCAGTTTTGGAGTTACGGGGAGTCTCCGTTCCCGCTACGAGCAGTACTTC. Residues: CASSFGVTGSLRSRYEQYF.

The V call is TRBV28, the J call TRBJ1-5, with TRBD1 matching 7 bases. Trimming removed 6 bases from V and 4 bases from J; junction bases left unmatched: 3. There are 13 residues in the CDR3. Germline V gene data show CDR1 as MDHEN and CDR2 as SYDVKM. CDR3 coding DNA: TGTGCCAGCAGGAAGACAGGGAATCAGCCCCAGCATTTT. It encodes CASRKTGNQPQHF.

This chain links TRBV7-3 with TRBJ1-1; TRBD1 might be the D (5 bases). V was shortened by 2 bases and J by 5 bases, with 9 bases between the two germline ends. CDR3 size: 13 residues. CDR1 SGHTA and CDR2 FQGTGA come from the germline V gene. Here the CDR3 DNA reads TGTGCCAGCAGCTTAGGGGGGATTACTGAAGCTTTCTTT. Protein product: CASSLGGITEAFF.

For this clone: One end of the junction is discordant with germline, which a read error may explain. The chain recombines TRBV28 with TRBJ1-2; weak D call: TRBD1 (6 bases). CDR3 length: 15 residues. Germline CDR1 reads MDHEN; CDR2 reads SYDVKM. CDR3 coding DNA: TGTGCCAGCAGTTCCCTCTCACAGGGCAACTATGGCTACGCCTTC. This codes for CASSSLSQGNYGYAF.